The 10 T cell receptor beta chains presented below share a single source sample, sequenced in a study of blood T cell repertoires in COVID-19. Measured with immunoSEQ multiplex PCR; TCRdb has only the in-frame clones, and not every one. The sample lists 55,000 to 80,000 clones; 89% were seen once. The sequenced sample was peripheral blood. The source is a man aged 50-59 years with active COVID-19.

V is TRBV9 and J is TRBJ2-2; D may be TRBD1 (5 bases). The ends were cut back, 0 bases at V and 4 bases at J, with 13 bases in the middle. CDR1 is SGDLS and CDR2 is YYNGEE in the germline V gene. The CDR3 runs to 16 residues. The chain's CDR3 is CASSVVAQGSTGELFF. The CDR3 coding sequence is TGTGCCAGCAGCGTAGTCGCGCAGGGATCCACCGGGGAGCTGTTTTTT.

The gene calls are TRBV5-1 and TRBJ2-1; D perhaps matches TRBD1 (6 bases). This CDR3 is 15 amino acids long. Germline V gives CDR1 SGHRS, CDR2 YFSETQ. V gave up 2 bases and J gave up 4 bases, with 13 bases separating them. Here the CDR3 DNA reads TGCGCCAGCAGCTTTGAGGGGACAACTTACAATGAGCAGTTCTTC. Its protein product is CASSFEGTTYNEQFF.

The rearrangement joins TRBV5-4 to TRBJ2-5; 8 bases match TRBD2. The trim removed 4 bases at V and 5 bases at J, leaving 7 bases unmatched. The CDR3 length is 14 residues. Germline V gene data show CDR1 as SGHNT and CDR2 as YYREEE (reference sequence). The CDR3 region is CASSAGTRGETQYF. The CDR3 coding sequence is TGTGCCAGCAGCGCCGGGACTAGAGGGGAGACCCAGTACTTC.

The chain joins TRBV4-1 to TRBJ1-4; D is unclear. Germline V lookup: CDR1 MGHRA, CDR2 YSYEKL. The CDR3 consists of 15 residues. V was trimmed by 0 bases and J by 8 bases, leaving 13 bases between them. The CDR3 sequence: CASSQDLRLEEKLFF. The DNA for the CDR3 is TGCGCCAGCAGCCAAGATCTCCGGCTGGAGGAAAAACTGTTTTTT.

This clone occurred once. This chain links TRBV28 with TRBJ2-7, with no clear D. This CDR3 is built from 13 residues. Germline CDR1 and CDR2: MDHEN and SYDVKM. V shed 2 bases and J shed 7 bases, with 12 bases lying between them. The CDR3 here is CASSLRLPPEQYF. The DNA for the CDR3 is TGTGCCAGCAGTTTAAGACTTCCTCCTGAGCAGTACTTC. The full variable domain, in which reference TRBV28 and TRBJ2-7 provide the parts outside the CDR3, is DVKVTQSSRYLVKRTGEKVFLECVQDMDHENMFWYRQDPGLGLRLIYFSYDVKMKEKGDIPEGYSVSREKKERFSLILESASTNQTSMYLCASSLRLPPEQYFGPGTRLTVT.

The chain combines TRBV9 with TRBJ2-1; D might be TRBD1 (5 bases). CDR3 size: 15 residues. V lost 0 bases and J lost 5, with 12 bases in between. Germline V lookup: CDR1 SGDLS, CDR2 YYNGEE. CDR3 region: CASSVGAGSNNEQFF. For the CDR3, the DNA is TGTGCCAGCAGCGTAGGGGCAGGGTCAAACAATGAGCAGTTCTTC.

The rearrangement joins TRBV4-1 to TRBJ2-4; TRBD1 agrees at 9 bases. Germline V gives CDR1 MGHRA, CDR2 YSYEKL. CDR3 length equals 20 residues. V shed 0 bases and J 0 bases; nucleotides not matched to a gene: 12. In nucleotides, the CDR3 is TGCGCCAGCAGCCAAGATCCGTTCCGAGGGACAGGGATAGCCAAAAACATTCAGTACTTC. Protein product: CASSQDPFRGTGIAKNIQYF.

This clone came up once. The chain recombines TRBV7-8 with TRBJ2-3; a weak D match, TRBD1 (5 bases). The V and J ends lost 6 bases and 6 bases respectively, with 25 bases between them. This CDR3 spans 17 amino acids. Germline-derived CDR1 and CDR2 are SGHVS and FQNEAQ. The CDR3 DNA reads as TGTGCCAGCAGTACCCTCGATAGGCAGGGTGGATGGGATACGCAGTATTTT. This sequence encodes CASSTLDRQGGWDTQYF.

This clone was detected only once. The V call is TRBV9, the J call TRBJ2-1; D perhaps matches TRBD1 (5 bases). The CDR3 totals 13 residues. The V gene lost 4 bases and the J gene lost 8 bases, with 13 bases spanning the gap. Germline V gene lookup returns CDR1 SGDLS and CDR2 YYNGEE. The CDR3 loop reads CASSPTGPDEQFF. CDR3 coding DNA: TGTGCCAGCAGCCCCACAGGACCGGATGAGCAGTTCTTC.

The CDR3 DNA is TGTGCCAGCAGCCTCGATAGCGGGGGAGGCACCGGGGAGCTGTTTTTT. Amino acid sequence: CASSLDSGGGTGELFF. This sequence joins TRBV3-1 (or the pseudogene TRBV3-2) and TRBJ2-2; 9 nucleotides match TRBD2. Germline-derived CDR1 and CDR2 are LGHDT and YNNKEL (reference sequence). There are 16 residues in the CDR3. The junction had 7 bases not matched to a gene; V was cut back by 4 bases and J by 4 bases.